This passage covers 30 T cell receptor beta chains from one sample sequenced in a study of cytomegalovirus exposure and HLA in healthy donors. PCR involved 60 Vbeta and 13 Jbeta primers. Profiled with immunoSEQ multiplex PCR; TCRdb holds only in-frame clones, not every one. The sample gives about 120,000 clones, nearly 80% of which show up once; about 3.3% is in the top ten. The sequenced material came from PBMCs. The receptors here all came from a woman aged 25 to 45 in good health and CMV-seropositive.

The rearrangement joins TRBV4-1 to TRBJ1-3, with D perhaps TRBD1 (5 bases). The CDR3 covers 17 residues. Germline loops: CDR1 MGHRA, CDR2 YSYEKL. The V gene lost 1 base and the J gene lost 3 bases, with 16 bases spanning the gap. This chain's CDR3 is CASSQVYAGSGGNTIYF. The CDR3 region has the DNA TGCGCCAGCAGCCAAGTCTATGCAGGGTCCGGTGGAAACACCATATATTTT.

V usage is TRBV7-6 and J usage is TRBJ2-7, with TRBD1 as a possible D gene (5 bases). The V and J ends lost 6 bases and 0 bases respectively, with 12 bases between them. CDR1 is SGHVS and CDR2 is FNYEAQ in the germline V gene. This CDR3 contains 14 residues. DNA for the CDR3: TGTGCCAGCAGTCTTCAGGGCGGCTCCTACGAGCAGTACTTC. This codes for CASSLQGGSYEQYF.

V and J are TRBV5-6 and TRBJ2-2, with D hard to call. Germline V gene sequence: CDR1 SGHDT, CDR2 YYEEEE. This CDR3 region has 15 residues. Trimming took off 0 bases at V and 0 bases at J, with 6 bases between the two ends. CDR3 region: CASSLVSTNTGELFF. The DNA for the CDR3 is TGTGCCAGCAGCTTGGTCAGTACGAACACCGGGGAGCTGTTTTTT.

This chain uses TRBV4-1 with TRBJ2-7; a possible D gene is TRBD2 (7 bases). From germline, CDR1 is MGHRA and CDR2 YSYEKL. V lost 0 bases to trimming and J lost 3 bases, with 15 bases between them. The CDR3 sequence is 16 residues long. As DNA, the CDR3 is TGCGCCAGCAGCCAAGATCTCGGGGGGCCGATCTACGAGCAGTACTTC. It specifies CASSQDLGGPIYEQYF.

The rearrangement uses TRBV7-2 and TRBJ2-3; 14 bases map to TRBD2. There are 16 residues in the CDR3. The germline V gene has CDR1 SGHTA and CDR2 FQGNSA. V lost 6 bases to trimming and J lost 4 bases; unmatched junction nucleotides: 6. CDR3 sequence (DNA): TGTGCCAGCAGACAAAGACTAGCGGGGGGGCCAGATACGCAGTATTTT. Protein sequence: CASRQRLAGGPDTQYF.

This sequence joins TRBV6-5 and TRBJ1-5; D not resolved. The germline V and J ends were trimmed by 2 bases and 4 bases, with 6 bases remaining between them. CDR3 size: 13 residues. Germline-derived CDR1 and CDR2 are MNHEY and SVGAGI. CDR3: CASSYARNQPQHF. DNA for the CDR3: TGTGCCAGCAGTTACGCTAGAAATCAGCCCCAGCATTTT.

The CDR3 nucleotides read TGTGCCAGCAGTGAAGGCCTAGGCGGGGTCGGGGAGCTGTTTTTT. Its protein product is CASSEGLGGVGELFF. V usage is TRBV25-1 and J usage is TRBJ2-2; tentative D call: TRBD2 (6 bases). V shed 2 bases and J shed 7 bases, with 14 bases lying between them. CDR3 length: 15 amino acids. Germline assignment: CDR1 MGHDK and CDR2 SYGVNS.

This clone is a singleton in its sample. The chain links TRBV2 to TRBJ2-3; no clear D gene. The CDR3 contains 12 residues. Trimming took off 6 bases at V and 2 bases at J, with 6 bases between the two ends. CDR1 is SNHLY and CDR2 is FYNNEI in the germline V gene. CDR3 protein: CASRTDTDTQYF. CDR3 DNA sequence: TGTGCCAGCAGAACTGACACAGATACGCAGTATTTT.

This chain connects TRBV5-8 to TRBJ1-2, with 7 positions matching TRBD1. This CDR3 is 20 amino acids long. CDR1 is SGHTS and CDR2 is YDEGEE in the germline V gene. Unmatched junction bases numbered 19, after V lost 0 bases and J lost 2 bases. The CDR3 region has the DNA TGTGCCAGCAGCTTGGCGTATTTCTTTTCGGCAGGGGGAACGAACTATGGCTACACCTTC. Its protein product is CASSLAYFFSAGGTNYGYTF.

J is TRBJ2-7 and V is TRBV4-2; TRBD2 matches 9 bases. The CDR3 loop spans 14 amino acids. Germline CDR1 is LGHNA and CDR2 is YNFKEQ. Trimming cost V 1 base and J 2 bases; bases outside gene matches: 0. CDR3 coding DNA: TGTGCCAGCAGCCAAGGCGGGGGGGCCTACGAGCAGTACTTC. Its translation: CASSQGGGAYEQYF.

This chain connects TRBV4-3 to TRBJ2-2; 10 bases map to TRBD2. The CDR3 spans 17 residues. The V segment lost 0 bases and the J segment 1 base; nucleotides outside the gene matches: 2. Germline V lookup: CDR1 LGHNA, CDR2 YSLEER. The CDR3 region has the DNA TGCGCCAGCAGCCAAGATCGGACTAGCGGGAACACCGGGGAGCTGTTTTTT. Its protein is CASSQDRTSGNTGELFF.

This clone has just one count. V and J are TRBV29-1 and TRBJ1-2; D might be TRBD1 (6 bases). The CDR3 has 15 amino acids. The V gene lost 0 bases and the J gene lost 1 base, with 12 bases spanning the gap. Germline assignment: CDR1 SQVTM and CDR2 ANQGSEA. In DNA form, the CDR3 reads TGCAGCGTTGAAGATGGGGACACCCGTAACTATGGCTACACCTTC. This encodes CSVEDGDTRNYGYTF.

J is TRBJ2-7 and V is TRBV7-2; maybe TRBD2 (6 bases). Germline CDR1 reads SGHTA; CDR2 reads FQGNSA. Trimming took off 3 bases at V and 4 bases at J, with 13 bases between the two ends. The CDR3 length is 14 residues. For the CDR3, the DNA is TGTGCCAGCAGCTTTGGAGGGTACCTGTACGAGCAGTACTTC. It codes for CASSFGGYLYEQYF.

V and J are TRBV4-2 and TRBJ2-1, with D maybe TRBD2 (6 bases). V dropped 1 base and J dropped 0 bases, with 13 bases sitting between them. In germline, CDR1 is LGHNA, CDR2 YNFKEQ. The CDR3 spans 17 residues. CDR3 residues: CASSQVFAGSSYNEQFF. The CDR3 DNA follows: TGTGCCAGCAGCCAAGTTTTTGCCGGGAGCTCCTACAATGAGCAGTTCTTC.

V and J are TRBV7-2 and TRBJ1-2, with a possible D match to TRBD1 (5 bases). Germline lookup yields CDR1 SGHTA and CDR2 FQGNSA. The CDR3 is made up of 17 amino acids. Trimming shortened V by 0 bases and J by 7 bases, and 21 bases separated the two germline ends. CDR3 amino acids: CASSLAKWQATGGGYTF. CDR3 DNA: TGTGCCAGCAGCTTAGCGAAATGGCAGGCAACCGGGGGTGGCTACACCTTC.

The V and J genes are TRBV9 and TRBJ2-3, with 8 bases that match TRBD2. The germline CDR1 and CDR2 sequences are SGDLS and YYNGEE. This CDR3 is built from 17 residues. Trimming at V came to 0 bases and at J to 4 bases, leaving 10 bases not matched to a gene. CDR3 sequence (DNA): TGTGCCAGCAGCGTAGCTGGGTTGGGACTAGTCCCAGATACGCAGTATTTT. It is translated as CASSVAGLGLVPDTQYF.

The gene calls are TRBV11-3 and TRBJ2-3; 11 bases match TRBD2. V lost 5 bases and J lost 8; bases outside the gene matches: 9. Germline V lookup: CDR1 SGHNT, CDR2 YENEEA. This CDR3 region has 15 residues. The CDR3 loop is CASSPRGTSGSTQYF. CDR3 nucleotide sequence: TGTGCCAGCAGCCCCAGAGGGACTAGCGGTAGTACGCAGTATTTT.

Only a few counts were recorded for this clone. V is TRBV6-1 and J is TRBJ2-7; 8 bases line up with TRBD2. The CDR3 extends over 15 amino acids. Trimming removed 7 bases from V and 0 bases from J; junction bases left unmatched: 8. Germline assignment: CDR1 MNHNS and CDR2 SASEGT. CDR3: CASTVTSGDSYEQYF. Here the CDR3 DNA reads TGTGCCAGCACCGTAACTAGCGGTGACTCCTACGAGCAGTACTTC.

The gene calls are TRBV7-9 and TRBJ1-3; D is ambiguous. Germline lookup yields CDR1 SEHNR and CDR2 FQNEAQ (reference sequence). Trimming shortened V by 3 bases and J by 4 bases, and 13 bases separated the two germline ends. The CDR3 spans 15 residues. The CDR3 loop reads CASSLMYGSGNTIYF. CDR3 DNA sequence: TGTGCCAGCAGCTTGATGTACGGGTCGGGAAACACCATATATTTT.

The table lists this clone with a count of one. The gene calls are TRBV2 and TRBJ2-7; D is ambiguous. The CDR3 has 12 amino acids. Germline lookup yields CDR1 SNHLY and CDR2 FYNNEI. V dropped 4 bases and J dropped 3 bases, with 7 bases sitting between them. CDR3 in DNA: TGTGCCAGCAGTGTTCGGGTCTACGAGCAGTACTTC. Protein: CASSVRVYEQYF.

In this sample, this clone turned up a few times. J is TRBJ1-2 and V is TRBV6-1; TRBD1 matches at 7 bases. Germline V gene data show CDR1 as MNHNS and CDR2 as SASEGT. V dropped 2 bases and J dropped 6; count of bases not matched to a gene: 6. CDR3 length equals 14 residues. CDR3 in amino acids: CASSEPGQNNGYTF. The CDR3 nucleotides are TGTGCCAGCAGTGAACCGGGACAGAATAATGGCTACACCTTC.

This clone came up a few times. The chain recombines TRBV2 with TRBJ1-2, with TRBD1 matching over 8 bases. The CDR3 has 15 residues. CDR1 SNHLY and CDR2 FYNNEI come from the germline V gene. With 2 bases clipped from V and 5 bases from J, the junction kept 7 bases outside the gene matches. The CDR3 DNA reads TGTGCCAGCAGTGAACTTAAGACAGGGGAATATGGCTACACCTTC. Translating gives CASSELKTGEYGYTF. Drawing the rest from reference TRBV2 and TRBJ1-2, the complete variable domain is EPEVTQTPSHQVTQMGQEVILRCVPISNHLYFYWYRQILGQKVEFLVSFYNNEISEKSEIFDDQFSVERPDGSNFTLKIRSTKLEDSAMYFCASSELKTGEYGYTFGSGTRLTVV.

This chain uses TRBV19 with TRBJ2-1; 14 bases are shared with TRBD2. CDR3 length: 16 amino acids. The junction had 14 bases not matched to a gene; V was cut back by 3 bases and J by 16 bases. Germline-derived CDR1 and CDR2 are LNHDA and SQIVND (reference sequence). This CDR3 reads CASSIDGLAGGRFNFF. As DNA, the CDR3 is TGTGCCAGTAGTATCGATGGACTAGCGGGGGGCAGATTCAATTTCTTC.

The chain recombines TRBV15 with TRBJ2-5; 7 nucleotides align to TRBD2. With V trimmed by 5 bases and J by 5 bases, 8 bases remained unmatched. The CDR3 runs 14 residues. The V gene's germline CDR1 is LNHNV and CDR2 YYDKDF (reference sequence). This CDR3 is CATSFFGGDETQYF. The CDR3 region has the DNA TGTGCCACCAGCTTCTTTGGGGGGGATGAGACCCAGTACTTC.

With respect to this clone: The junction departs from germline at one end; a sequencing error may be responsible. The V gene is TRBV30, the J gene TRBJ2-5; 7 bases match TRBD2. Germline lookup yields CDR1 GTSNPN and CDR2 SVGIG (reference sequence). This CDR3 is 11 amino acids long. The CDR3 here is CAWNIGSGAHF. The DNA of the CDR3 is TGTGCCTGGAACATTGGAAGCGGGGCCCACTTC.

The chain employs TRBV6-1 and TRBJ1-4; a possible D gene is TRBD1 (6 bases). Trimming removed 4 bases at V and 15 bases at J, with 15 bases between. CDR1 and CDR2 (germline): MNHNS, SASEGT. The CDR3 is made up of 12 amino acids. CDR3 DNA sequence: TGTGCCAGCAGTGCAACAGGGATATCGATGTTTTTT. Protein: CASSATGISMFF.

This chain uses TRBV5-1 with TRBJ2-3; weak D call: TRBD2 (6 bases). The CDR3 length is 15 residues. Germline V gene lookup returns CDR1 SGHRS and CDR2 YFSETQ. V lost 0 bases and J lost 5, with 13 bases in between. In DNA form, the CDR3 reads TGCGCCAGCAGCTTGGATGCCCCGGGGGTAGATACGCAGTATTTT. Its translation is CASSLDAPGVDTQYF.

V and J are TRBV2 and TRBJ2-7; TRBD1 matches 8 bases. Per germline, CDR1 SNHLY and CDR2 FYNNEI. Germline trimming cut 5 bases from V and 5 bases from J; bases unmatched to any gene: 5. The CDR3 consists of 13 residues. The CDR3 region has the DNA TGTGCCAGCAGTCCGACAGGGGACAACGAGCAGTACTTC. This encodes CASSPTGDNEQYF.

The CDR3, as DNA: TGTGCCAGCAGTGTTACGGGTTCCAACTATGGCTACACCTTC. Protein product: CASSVTGSNYGYTF. This chain connects TRBV2 to TRBJ1-2; D ambiguous. The CDR3 is made up of 14 amino acids. Trimming removed 4 bases at V and 2 bases at J, with 11 bases between. Germline V lookup: CDR1 SNHLY, CDR2 FYNNEI.

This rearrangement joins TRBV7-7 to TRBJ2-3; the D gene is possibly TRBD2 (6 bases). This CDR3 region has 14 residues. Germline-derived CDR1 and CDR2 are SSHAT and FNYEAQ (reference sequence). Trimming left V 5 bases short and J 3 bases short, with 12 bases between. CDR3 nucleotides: TGTGCCAGCAGCAAAGCCGGGAGAACAGATACGCAGTATTTT. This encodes CASSKAGRTDTQYF.